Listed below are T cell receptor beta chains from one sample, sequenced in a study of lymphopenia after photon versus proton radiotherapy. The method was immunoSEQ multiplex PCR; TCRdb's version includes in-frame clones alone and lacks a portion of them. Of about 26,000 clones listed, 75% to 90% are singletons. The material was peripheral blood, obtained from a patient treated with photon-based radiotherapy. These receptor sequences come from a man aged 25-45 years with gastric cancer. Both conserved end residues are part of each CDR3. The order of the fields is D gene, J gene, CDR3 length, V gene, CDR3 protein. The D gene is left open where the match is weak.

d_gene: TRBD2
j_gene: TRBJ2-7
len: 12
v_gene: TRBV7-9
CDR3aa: CASTNGGGEQYF

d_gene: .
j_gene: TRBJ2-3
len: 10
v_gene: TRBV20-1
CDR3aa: CSAPRDTQYF

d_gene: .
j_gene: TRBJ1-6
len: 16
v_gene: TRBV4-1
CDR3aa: CASSPRAADQSSPLHF

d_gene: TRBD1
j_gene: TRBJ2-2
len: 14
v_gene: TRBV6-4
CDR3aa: CATGTGISTGELFF

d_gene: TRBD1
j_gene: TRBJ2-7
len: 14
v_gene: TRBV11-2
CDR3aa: CASSFGQGIYEQYF

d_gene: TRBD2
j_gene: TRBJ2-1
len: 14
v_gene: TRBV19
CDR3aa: CASSPLAGGGEQFF

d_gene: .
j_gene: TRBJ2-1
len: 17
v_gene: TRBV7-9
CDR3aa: CASSLISGYQTDNEQFF

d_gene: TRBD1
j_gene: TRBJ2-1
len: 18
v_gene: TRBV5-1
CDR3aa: CASSLAGTGVHSYNEQFF

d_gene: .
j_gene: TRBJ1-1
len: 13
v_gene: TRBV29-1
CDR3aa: CSVEMWQNTEAFF

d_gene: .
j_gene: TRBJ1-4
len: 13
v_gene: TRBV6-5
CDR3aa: CASSSGLNEKLFF

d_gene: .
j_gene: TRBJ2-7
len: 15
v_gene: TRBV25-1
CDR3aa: CASSGGLQVSYEQYF

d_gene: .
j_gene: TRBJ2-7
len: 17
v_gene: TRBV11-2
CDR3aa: CASIRGIRAPTSYEQYF

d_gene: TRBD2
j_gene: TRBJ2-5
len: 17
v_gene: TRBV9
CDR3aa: CASSSGASGGRQETQYF

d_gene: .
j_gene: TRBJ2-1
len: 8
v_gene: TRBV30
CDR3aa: CAVNEQFF

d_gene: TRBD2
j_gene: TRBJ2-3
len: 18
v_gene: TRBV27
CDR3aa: CASSPPEVAGPDTDTQYF

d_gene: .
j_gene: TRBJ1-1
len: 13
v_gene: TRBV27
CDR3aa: CASSYRLNTEAFF

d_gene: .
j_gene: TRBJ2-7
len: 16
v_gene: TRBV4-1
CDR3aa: CASSQESGAGEYEQYF

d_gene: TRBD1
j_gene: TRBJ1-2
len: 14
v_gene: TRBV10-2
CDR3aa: CASSVPGGNYGYTF

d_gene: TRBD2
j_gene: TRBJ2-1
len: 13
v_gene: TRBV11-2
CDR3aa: CASSALTSRVAFF

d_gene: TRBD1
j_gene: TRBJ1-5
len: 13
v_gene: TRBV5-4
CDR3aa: CASGTGVGQPQHF